The 20 T cell receptor beta chains below all came from one sample that was sequenced in a study of cytomegalovirus exposure and HLA in healthy donors (dated by TCRdb to 2016 to 2017). Libraries were made using the immunoSEQ multiplex PCR assay. For the multiplex PCR, a mixture combining 60 forward primers for TCR Vbeta segments and 13 reverse primers for TCR Jbeta segments was used. Entries here come from immuneACCESS through TCRdb and include only in-frame sequences with V and J called. Some clones fail to appear in such tables; in the studies checked, an unresolved V gene covers under half of the shortfall, and the cause of the remainder is unknown. The sample yields over 45,000 clones; 81% were counted once. The ten largest clones capture 2% to 2.5% of the sample. The sequencing sample was made of PBMCs. These receptors originate from a boy between 10 and 17 years old in good health and CMV-seropositive.

V gene TRBV18 combines with J gene TRBJ2-5; D is ambiguous. The end of the DNA aligns better with TRBJ2-7, so the J call may be wrong. Germline loops: CDR1 KGHSH, CDR2 LQKENI. CDR3 length: 14 residues. As DNA, the CDR3 is TGTGCCAGCTCTCCTACCTCTAGCTCCTACGAGCAGTACTTC. Protein product: CASSPTSSSYEQYF.

A few counts support this clone. This chain links TRBV4-2 with TRBJ2-7; weak D call: TRBD1 (6 bases). V was cut by 0 bases and J by 2 bases, with 17 bases left in between. Germline V gives CDR1 LGHNA, CDR2 YNFKEQ. CDR3 length: 17 residues. In DNA, the CDR3 is TGTGCCAGCAGCCAAGAGGGGGCAGGGGCGATTACCTACGAGCAGTACTTC. This sequence encodes CASSQEGAGAITYEQYF.

The V gene is TRBV6-1, the J gene TRBJ2-1; 9 bases are a match to TRBD2. Germline CDR1 reads MNHNS; CDR2 reads SASEGT. Trimming removed 2 bases from V and 8 bases from J; junction bases left unmatched: 13. The CDR3 runs to 17 residues. As DNA, the CDR3 is TGTGCCAGCAGTGAATGGGTAGCGGGGGACCTCAAGGATGAGCAGTTCTTC. It specifies CASSEWVAGDLKDEQFF.

The chain couples TRBV4-1 to TRBJ1-4; 8 bases fit TRBD1. The CDR3 is made up of 15 amino acids. The germline V gene has CDR1 MGHRA and CDR2 YSYEKL. V shed 2 bases, J shed 9 bases, and the junction held 8 bases outside the gene matches. The CDR3 coding sequence is TGCGCCAGCAGCCAACCGGGACAGGCAATGAAAAAACTGTTTTTT. Translated, it gives CASSQPGQAMKKLFF.

The chain links TRBV25-1 to TRBJ2-7; TRBD2 might be the D (5 bases). The length of the CDR3 is 13 residues. Germline CDR1 is MGHDK and CDR2 is SYGVNS. Between the trimmed V and J ends, which lost 6 bases and 0 bases, there was a span of 9 bases. In DNA, the CDR3 is TGTGCCAGCAGGTCGGGGAGCTCCTACGAGCAGTACTTC. It is translated as CASRSGSSYEQYF.

This clone turned up a few times. The rearrangement uses TRBV5-8 and TRBJ2-3; D perhaps matches TRBD1 (6 bases). The germline V and J ends were trimmed by 6 bases and 3 bases, with 11 bases remaining between them. Germline V gene lookup returns CDR1 SGHTS and CDR2 YDEGEE. This CDR3 comprises 13 residues. The CDR3 region has the DNA TGTGCCAGCACGCGAAGGGGGACAGATACGCAGTATTTT. This gives the protein CASTRRGTDTQYF.

This clone was seen only once. One end of the junction fails to match germline, which may point to a read error. This sequence joins TRBV7-9 and TRBJ2-2, with 7 bases fitting TRBD1. From germline, CDR1 is SEHNR and CDR2 FQNEAQ (reference sequence). The CDR3 spans 15 residues. This CDR3 reads CSSNLQGFLTGELFF. In nucleotides, the CDR3 is TGTTCCAGCAACTTACAGGGGTTCTTAACCGGGGAGCTGTTTTTT.

V is TRBV5-6 and J is TRBJ1-5; D unresolved. CDR1 and CDR2 from the germline V gene are SGHDT and YYEEEE. The CDR3 loop spans 14 amino acids. Trimming stripped 3 bases from V and 2 bases from J, with 9 bases between. The CDR3 bases are TGTGCCAGCAGCTATGGACTTGGCAATCAGCCCCAGCATTTT. This translates into CASSYGLGNQPQHF.

The chain recombines TRBV7-9 with TRBJ1-2, with 7 bases aligning to TRBD1. CDR3 length equals 17 residues. J was trimmed by 1 base and V by 5 bases; bases with no gene match: 13. Germline V gene sequence: CDR1 SEHNR, CDR2 FQNEAQ (reference sequence). For the CDR3, the DNA is TGTGCCAGCAGCCGACGGGACAGCCCTTTCCTTAACTATGGCTACACCTTC. Amino acids: CASSRRDSPFLNYGYTF.

The chain couples TRBV6-5 to TRBJ1-2; 7 nucleotides align to TRBD1. This CDR3 is 14 amino acids long. The V segment lost 6 bases and the J segment 3 bases; nucleotides outside the gene matches: 7. Germline V lookup: CDR1 MNHEY, CDR2 SVGAGI. The CDR3 DNA is TGTGCCAGCAGGGGGACAGCGAGGGACTATGGCTACACCTTC. It codes for CASRGTARDYGYTF.

The rearrangement joins TRBV6-6 to TRBJ2-2; D possibly corresponds to TRBD2 (5 bases). The germline gives CDR1 MNHNY, CDR2 SVGAGI (reference sequence). The CDR3 runs to 11 residues. The V end was cut by 8 bases, the J end by 8 bases, with 9 bases between. CDR3 region: CASQEGGELFF. The DNA for the CDR3 is TGTGCCAGCCAAGAGGGAGGGGAGCTGTTTTTT.

The chain carries TRBV6-5 and TRBJ1-2, with TRBD1 identical over 7 bases. There are 14 residues in the CDR3. With V trimmed by 6 bases and J by 7 bases, 11 bases remained unmatched. CDR1 is MNHEY and CDR2 is SVGAGI in the germline V gene. This chain's CDR3 is CASRRDRHLAGYTF. The CDR3 DNA reads as TGTGCCAGCAGAAGGGACAGACACCTAGCTGGCTACACCTTC.

A remark on this clone: Other nucleotide sequences in the sample specify the same CDR3. The rearrangement links TRBV9 to TRBJ2-1; no firm D call. V lost 0 bases and J lost 0, with 4 bases in between. The CDR3 runs 14 residues. CDR1 SGDLS and CDR2 YYNGEE come from the germline V gene. The CDR3 nucleotides read TGTGCCAGCAGCGTAGGCAGCTCCTACAATGAGCAGTTCTTC. Encoded protein: CASSVGSSYNEQFF.

This chain connects TRBV6-5 to TRBJ2-5; 8 nucleotides align to TRBD2. The CDR3 is 14 residues long. Germline V gene sequence: CDR1 MNHEY, CDR2 SVGAGI. The junction had 6 bases not matched to a gene; V was cut back by 4 bases and J by 5 bases. In DNA, the CDR3 is TGTGCCAGCAGTTTTCCCGGGACTAGGGAGACCCAGTACTTC. As protein: CASSFPGTRETQYF.

The genes are TRBV7-9 and TRBJ2-3, with 7 nucleotides matching TRBD1. The CDR3 is made up of 15 amino acids. CDR1 and CDR2 (germline): SEHNR, FQNEAQ (reference sequence). The trim removed 3 bases at V and 2 bases at J, leaving 5 bases unmatched. CDR3 in DNA: TGTGCCAGCAGCTTGGAAGGGGGCGACACAGATACGCAGTATTTT. Protein: CASSLEGGDTDTQYF.

V and J are TRBV6-5 and TRBJ2-5, with TRBD2 identical over 10 bases. V shed 6 bases and J 3 bases; nucleotides not matched to a gene: 1. CDR1 is MNHEY and CDR2 is SVGAGI in the germline V gene. This CDR3 is built from 13 residues. The CDR3 region has the DNA TGTGCCAGCAGAGGACTAGCGGAAGAGACCCAGTACTTC. Translating gives CASRGLAEETQYF.

The rearrangement joins TRBV29-1 to TRBJ2-3, with 12 bases fitting TRBD2. V was pared by 5 bases and J by 14 bases, with 14 bases of the junction left unmatched. Germline-derived CDR1 and CDR2 are SQVTM and ANQGSEA. This CDR3 is built from 14 residues. CDR3 sequence reads: CSVRLELAGGIWYF. DNA of the CDR3: TGCAGCGTTCGGTTGGAACTAGCGGGGGGAATTTGGTATTTT.

The chain combines TRBV7-8 with TRBJ2-7, with TRBD2 matching 7 bases. The germline gives CDR1 SGHVS, CDR2 FQNEAQ. Losses at the gene ends were 0 bases for V and 4 bases for J; bases not matched to a gene: 3. This CDR3 region has 14 residues. CDR3 sequence: CASSLAGGRYEQYF. The CDR3 region has the DNA TGTGCCAGCAGCTTAGCGGGGGGGAGGTACGAGCAGTACTTC. The complete variable domain, with remaining parts taken from reference TRBV7-8 and TRBJ2-7, reads GAGVSQSPRYKVAKRGQDVALRCDPISGHVSLFWYQQALGQGPEFLTYFQNEAQLDKSGLPSDRFFAERPEGSVSTLKIQRTQQEDSAVYLCASSLAGGRYEQYFGPGTRLTVT.

The chain has TRBV15 and TRBJ1-2; 9 bases match TRBD1. Germline loops: CDR1 LNHNV, CDR2 YYDKDF (reference sequence). J was trimmed by 9 bases and V by 6 bases; bases with no gene match: 2. The CDR3 spans 11 residues. The CDR3 nucleotides are TGTGCCACCAGAGGGACAGGGAGCTACACCTTC. Translated: CATRGTGSYTF.

The chain recombines TRBV7-2 with TRBJ2-1; D not certain. Germline loops: CDR1 SGHTA, CDR2 FQGNSA. With 5 bases removed from V and 9 bases from J, the gap between germline ends came to 8 bases. The CDR3 has 11 residues. Here the CDR3 DNA reads TGTGCCAGCAGCACCTCGGTTGAGCAGTTCTTC. It is translated as CASSTSVEQFF.